The 3 T cell receptor beta chains reported below all come from one sample, sequenced in a study of cytomegalovirus exposure and HLA in healthy donors. The repertoire was sequenced with immunoSEQ multiplex PCR; TCRdb's copy has only in-frame clones and lacks some. The sample holds tens of thousands of clones; roughly 96% are singletons and the top ten take under 2.5%. The sample comprised PBMCs. These receptors all come from a man aged 18 to 30 in good health and CMV-seronegative.

V gene TRBV6-6 combines with J gene TRBJ2-7; 9 bases are a match to TRBD1. The CDR3 covers 15 residues. Trimming removed 6 bases from V and 0 bases from J; junction bases left unmatched: 6. The germline V gene encodes CDR1 MNHNY and CDR2 SVGAGI (reference sequence). In nucleotides, the CDR3 is TGTGCCAGCAGGTACAACAGGGGGCACTCCTACGAGCAGTACTTC. As protein: CASRYNRGHSYEQYF.

The chain joins TRBV7-2 to TRBJ2-3; a weak D match, TRBD1 (6 bases). Looked up from germline, CDR1 is SGHTA and CDR2 is FQGNSA. Trimming shortened V by 1 base and J by 3 bases, and 8 bases separated the two germline ends. This CDR3 comprises 14 residues. The CDR3 nucleotides read TGTGCCAGCAGCTTAGTGCAGGGGACAGATACGCAGTATTTT. Residues: CASSLVQGTDTQYF.

V usage is TRBV2 and J usage is TRBJ2-1; 7 positions agree with TRBD2. The CDR3 contains 17 residues. CDR1 SNHLY and CDR2 FYNNEI come from the germline V gene. Germline trimming cut 6 bases from V and 0 bases from J; bases unmatched to any gene: 11. The DNA of the CDR3 is TGTGCCAGCAGGGGAGGGGACTTTTCGAGCTCCTACAATGAGCAGTTCTTC. Its translation: CASRGGDFSSSYNEQFF.